The 29 T cell receptor beta chains in this list originate from one sample, sequenced in a study of metastatic and nonmetastatic thyroid tumors. Using MiXCR, TCRdb reanalyzed the PCR reads. The table has some 39,000 clones, around 17% seen once; the top ten hold 22%. Thyroid surgery had not been preceded by any treatment in any patient. Sequencing was performed on blood. The receptors originated from a female donor with papillary thyroid cancer or a benign thyroid nodule (not recorded which). Some clones in this sample may be carry-over from other donors' samples.

In its sample, this clone was seen many times. The rearrangement joins TRBV15 to TRBJ2-7; no clear D. This CDR3 comprises 13 residues. Germline V lookup: CDR1 LNHNV, CDR2 YYDKDF (reference sequence). Trimming left V 9 bases short and J 2 bases short, with 14 bases between. The CDR3 region is CATRRSSTYEQYF. The CDR3 coding sequence is TGTGCCACTAGAAGGAGTTCGACCTACGAGCAGTACTTC.

This clone was detected ten times or more. This specimen includes other DNA sequences encoding the same CDR3. The J gene is TRBJ2-2, the V gene TRBV5-1, with D perhaps matching TRBD1 (7 bases). Germline V gene lookup returns CDR1 SGHRS and CDR2 YFSETQ. The CDR3 totals 16 residues. The V end was cut by 0 bases, the J end by 6 bases, with 15 bases between. CDR3 region: CASSLGSEGASGELFF. CDR3 coding DNA: TGCGCCAGCAGCTTGGGATCGGAGGGGGCCTCCGGGGAGCTGTTTTTT.

J is TRBJ1-6 and V is TRBV13, with a weak D call TRBD1 (5 bases). This CDR3 spans 15 amino acids. Germline CDR1 PRHDT, CDR2 FYEKMQ (reference sequence). The ends were cut back, 4 bases at V and 9 bases at J, with 16 bases in the middle. The CDR3 protein is CASSSSRGQGSPLHF. CDR3 bases: TGTGCCAGCAGCTCCTCCCGGGGCCAGGGTTCACCCCTCCACTTT.

A note on this clone: A read error is possible here, since a much larger clone lies one base away. A read error is likely, as this CDR3 ends without the conserved phenylalanine or tryptophan. The chain uses TRBV18 and TRBJ1-1, with D unresolved. Germline CDR1 is KGHSH and CDR2 is LQKENI. Trimming removed 6 bases from V and 1 base from J, with 15 bases in between. The CDR3 has 15 residues. The CDR3 loop reads CASSQIGRGNTEAFL. The CDR3 DNA follows: TGTGCCAGCTCCCAAATAGGACGGGGGAACACTGAAGCTTTCTTA.

Ten or more counts support this clone. In DNA, the CDR3 is TGTGCCAGCAGCTTAGGGCCCATAGATACGCAGTATTTT. The encoded protein is CASSLGPIDTQYF. This chain joins TRBV11-3 and TRBJ2-3; the D is unclear. The V gene lost 1 base and the J gene lost 5 bases, with 7 bases spanning the gap. The length of the CDR3 is 13 residues. Per germline, CDR1 SGHNT and CDR2 YENEEA. Combining the CDR3 with reference TRBV11-3 and TRBJ2-3 gives the whole variable domain EAGVVQSPRYKIIEKKQPVAFWCNPISGHNTLYWYLQNLGQGPELLIRYENEEAVDDSQLPKDRFSAERLKGVDSTLKIQPAELGDSAVYLCASSLGPIDTQYFGPGTRLTVL.

This clone was counted at least ten times. The chain's CDR3 is CASSPPEDSSYGYTF. The CDR3 nucleotides are TGTGCCAGCTCACCACCGGAAGACAGCAGCTATGGCTACACCTTC. This chain connects TRBV18 to TRBJ1-2; weak D call: TRBD1 (5 bases). Trimming took off 0 bases at V and 4 bases at J, with 12 bases between the two ends. The V gene's germline CDR1 is KGHSH and CDR2 LQKENI. This CDR3 has 15 amino acids.

This clone came up many times. The J gene is TRBJ2-7, the V gene TRBV28; 12 bases fit TRBD2. The V gene end was trimmed by 7 bases and the J gene end by 4 bases; junction bases not matched to a gene: 8. The CDR3 is 15 residues long. Germline lookup yields CDR1 MDHEN and CDR2 SYDVKM. In DNA form, the CDR3 reads TGTGCCAGCACCAAAGGGACTAGCGGGTTATACGAGCAGTACTTC. Translation gives CASTKGTSGLYEQYF. The complete variable domain, with remaining parts taken from reference TRBV28 and TRBJ2-7, reads DVKVTQSSRYLVKRTGEKVFLECVQDMDHENMFWYRQDPGLGLRLIYFSYDVKMKEKGDIPEGYSVSREKKERFSLILESASTNQTSMYLCASTKGTSGLYEQYFGPGTRLTVT.

This clone was found many times. The identical CDR3 is also encoded by other nucleotide sequences in the sample. The genes are TRBV2 and TRBJ1-3, with 9 nucleotides matching TRBD1. V lost 6 bases, J lost 4 bases, and 4 bases stayed unmatched. The V gene's germline CDR1 is SNHLY and CDR2 FYNNEI. CDR3 size: 14 residues. CDR3 sequence (DNA): TGTGCCAGCAGGCAAACAGGGGGCGGAAACACCATATATTTT. It is translated as CASRQTGGGNTIYF.

The V and J genes are TRBV27 and TRBJ2-3; D unresolved. V gave up 5 bases and J gave up 4 bases, with 13 bases separating them. Germline loops: CDR1 MNHEY, CDR2 SMNVEV (reference sequence). This CDR3 is built from 14 residues. CDR3 in DNA: TGTGCCAGCAGTCTAACCCTGCGGCCAGATACGCAGTATTTT. It specifies CASSLTLRPDTQYF.

This clone was observed many times. The J gene is TRBJ2-4, the V gene TRBV5-1; D is perhaps TRBD2 (5 bases). The CDR3 consists of 15 residues. Germline CDR1 reads SGHRS; CDR2 reads YFSETQ. With 4 bases removed from V and 4 bases from J, the gap between germline ends came to 15 bases. The CDR3 sequence: CASSPLAGIKNIQYF. The CDR3 DNA reads as TGCGCCAGCAGCCCCCTGGCGGGTATTAAAAACATTCAGTACTTC.

This clone was seen a few times. This rearrangement joins TRBV10-1 to TRBJ2-3; 9 bases are a match to TRBD2. Germline assignment: CDR1 WNHNN and CDR2 SYGVQD (reference sequence). V was clipped by 8 bases and J by 4 bases; unmatched bases: 7. The CDR3 totals 14 residues. CDR3 nucleotides: TGCGCCAGCTCCTTTAGCGGGAGTTCAGATACGCAGTATTTT. Its protein product is CASSFSGSSDTQYF.

This clone has a handful of counts. J is TRBJ1-6 and V is TRBV12-5; unclear D gene. This CDR3 has 18 residues. CDR1 LGHNT and CDR2 FRNRAP come from the germline V gene. V lost 2 bases, J lost 3 bases, and 17 bases lay in between. CDR3 loop: CASGLRPGASFYNSPLHF. CDR3 coding DNA: TGTGCTAGTGGTTTGCGCCCGGGAGCAAGCTTCTATAATTCACCCCTCCACTTT.

The chain carries TRBV2 and TRBJ2-2; 11 bases align to TRBD2. V was pared by 5 bases and J by 4 bases, with 3 bases of the junction left unmatched. The CDR3 covers 15 residues. Germline V CDR1 and CDR2: SNHLY, FYNNEI. CDR3 sequence (DNA): TGTGCCAGCAGTCCCCTAGCGGGGGGCACCGGGGAGCTGTTTTTT. This encodes CASSPLAGGTGELFF.

Comment on this clone: One end of the junction fails to match germline, which may point to a read error. The rearrangement joins TRBV6-5 to TRBJ1-5; 10 bases agree with TRBD1. The CDR3 runs to 17 residues. Germline V gene sequence: CDR1 MNHEY, CDR2 SVGAGI. CDR3 coding DNA: TGTGCCAGCAGTTCTTACCTGGGACAGGGGCGAAATCAGCCCCAACATTTT. Protein product: CASSSYLGQGRNQPQHF.

As regards this clone: The junction and the germline gene differ at one end; a read error may be behind it. The rearrangement joins TRBV5-1 to TRBJ1-6; tentative D call: TRBD1 (5 bases). Germline V gene lookup returns CDR1 SGHRS and CDR2 YFSETQ. This CDR3 spans 15 amino acids. For the CDR3, the DNA is TGCGCCAGCACCTTGGCTGGAGGGAAGGGGATCACCCTCCACTTT. This gives the protein CASTLAGGKGITLHF.

Ten or more counts support this clone. J is TRBJ2-7 and V is TRBV5-1; 11 bases fit TRBD2. The CDR3 loop spans 15 amino acids. CDR1 is SGHRS, CDR2 YFSETQ, per germline. The V gene end was trimmed by 4 bases and the J gene end by 9 bases; junction bases not matched to a gene: 12. The CDR3 DNA sequence: TGCGCCAGCAGCACCGCCCCCATTAGCGGGAGGGGGCAGTACTTC. Amino acids: CASSTAPISGRGQYF.

This clone was recorded many times. The CDR3 bases are TGTGCCAGCAGTTTCAGTTATAAAAACATTCAGTACTTC. Encoded protein: CASSFSYKNIQYF. The chain has TRBV28 and TRBJ2-4; unclear D gene. The CDR3 runs 13 residues. The germline V and J ends were trimmed by 3 bases and 4 bases, with 7 bases remaining between them. Per the germline V gene, CDR1 is MDHEN and CDR2 is SYDVKM. Complete variable domain (other parts from reference TRBV28 and TRBJ2-4): DVKVTQSSRYLVKRTGEKVFLECVQDMDHENMFWYRQDPGLGLRLIYFSYDVKMKEKGDIPEGYSVSREKKERFSLILESASTNQTSMYLCASSFSYKNIQYFGAGTRLSVL.

This clone was observed many times. The genes are TRBV19 and TRBJ2-3, with 8 bases identical to TRBD1. There are 13 residues in the CDR3. V lost 8 bases to trimming and J lost 5 bases; unmatched junction nucleotides: 6. Germline V CDR1 and CDR2: LNHDA, SQIVND (reference sequence). CDR3 sequence reads: CASRRGLGDTQYF. DNA of the CDR3: TGTGCCAGTCGCAGGGGGCTGGGAGATACGCAGTATTTT.

In its sample, this clone was seen many times. V and J are TRBV12-3 or TRBV12-4 and TRBJ1-2, with no clear D. With 6 bases removed from V and 0 bases from J, the gap between germline ends came to 8 bases. The CDR3 extends over 13 amino acids. Here the CDR3 reads CASSSGPNYGYTF. CDR3 in DNA: TGTGCCAGCAGCTCCGGCCCTAACTATGGCTACACCTTC.

This clone was seen a handful of times. Because it lacks the conserved phenylalanine or tryptophan at the end, this CDR3 is likely a read error. The chain uses TRBV5-1 and TRBJ1-1, with unresolved D. This CDR3 has 12 amino acids. The ends were cut back, 6 bases at V and 1 base at J, with 7 bases in the middle. The germline CDR1 and CDR2 sequences are SGHRS and YFSETQ. CDR3 region: CASIHENTEAFL. As DNA, the CDR3 is TGCGCCAGCATACATGAGAACACTGAAGCTTTCCTT.

The J gene is TRBJ1-1, the V gene TRBV9; D unresolved. CDR3 length: 11 residues. Trimming cost V 4 bases and J 5 bases, with 6 bases left between them. CDR1 and CDR2 (germline): SGDLS, YYNGEE. CDR3 DNA sequence: TGTGCCAGCAGCCCGGTTACTGAAGCTTTCTTT. Its translation: CASSPVTEAFF.

At least ten counts were recorded for this clone. The chain has TRBV18 and TRBJ2-7; no clear D. The ends were cut back, 2 bases at V and 7 bases at J, with 9 bases in the middle. The germline gives CDR1 KGHSH, CDR2 LQKENI. CDR3 length: 12 residues. As DNA, the CDR3 is TGTGCCAGCTCACCAGGGAAGTGGGAGCAGTACTTC. This translates into CASSPGKWEQYF.

This clone was observed at least ten times. The rearrangement uses TRBV20-1 and TRBJ2-7; D gene unclear. The length of the CDR3 is 15 residues. Germline CDR1 DFQATT, CDR2 SNEGSKA (reference sequence). V lost 4 bases, J lost 2 bases, and 18 bases lay in between. CDR3 in amino acids: CSATGPQRSAYEQYF. In nucleotides, the CDR3 is TGCAGTGCTACCGGGCCCCAGAGGTCGGCCTACGAGCAGTACTTC.

This clone was counted ten times or more. The chain joins TRBV4-1 to TRBJ1-6; unclear D gene. The CDR3 loop spans 15 amino acids. Germline lookup yields CDR1 MGHRA and CDR2 YSYEKL. V was clipped by 4 bases and J by 8 bases, with 15 bases between them. The CDR3 loop is CASSLAASLDSPLHF. The CDR3 DNA sequence: TGCGCCAGCAGCCTCGCAGCTTCTTTGGATTCACCCCTCCACTTT.

CDR3 loop: CSAPKGGSEETQYF. Here the CDR3 DNA reads TGCAGTGCTCCGAAGGGCGGGAGTGAGGAGACCCAGTACTTC. The chain links TRBV20-1 to TRBJ2-5; 7 positions agree with TRBD2. CDR1 is DFQATT, CDR2 SNEGSKA, per germline (reference sequence). Trimming removed 5 bases from V and 5 bases from J; junction bases left unmatched: 11. CDR3 size: 14 residues.

The chain has TRBV20-1 and TRBJ1-4; no reliable D call. The germline V gene has CDR1 DFQATT and CDR2 SNEGSKA (reference sequence). The CDR3 totals 14 residues. The ends were cut back, 0 bases at V and 8 bases at J, with 13 bases in the middle. The CDR3 is CSARDLSGSEKLFF. CDR3 bases: TGCAGTGCTAGAGATCTTAGTGGGTCGGAAAAACTGTTTTTT.

V and J are TRBV4-1 and TRBJ1-1; D is undetermined. The CDR3 has 15 residues. Germline loops: CDR1 MGHRA, CDR2 YSYEKL. V was trimmed by 1 base and J by 2 bases, leaving 11 bases between them. The CDR3 is CASSQGRQINTEAFF. DNA for the CDR3: TGCGCCAGCAGCCAAGGTAGGCAGATAAACACTGAAGCTTTCTTT.

At least ten counts were recorded for this clone. The J gene is TRBJ2-7, the V gene TRBV2; TRBD1 matches 8 bases. CDR3 size: 15 residues. Germline CDR1 reads SNHLY; CDR2 reads FYNNEI. Trimming cost V 5 bases and J 2 bases; bases outside gene matches: 8. CDR3 DNA: TGTGCCAGCAGTTACCGGGACAGGCCTACCTACGAGCAGTACTTC. Protein product: CASSYRDRPTYEQYF.

This clone was counted ten times or more. The chain couples TRBV5-1 to TRBJ2-7, with D tentatively TRBD1 (5 bases). Between the trimmed V and J ends, which lost 5 bases and 0 bases, there was a span of 15 bases. Germline V gives CDR1 SGHRS, CDR2 YFSETQ. The length of the CDR3 is 15 residues. The CDR3 bases are TGCGCCAGCAGACACGACAGATCGCCCTCCTACGAGCAGTACTTC. This encodes CASRHDRSPSYEQYF.